This T cell receptor beta chain was documented in a study of T cell repertoires in cytomegalovirus infection. CDR3 size: 16 residues. V gave up 2 bases and J gave up 4 bases; unmatched junction bases: 9. Looked up from germline, CDR1 is SGHNT and CDR2 is YENEEA. There are a few counts of this clonotype. Via MiXCR, TCRdb re-called the reads, giving one row per CDR3 protein. The sample contains 450,000 to 550,000 distinct CDR3 sequences, 16% of which appear only once. The sequenced sample was CD8+ T cells from PBMCs. The gene calls are TRBV11-3 and TRBJ2-3, with 7 nucleotides matching TRBD1. This clonotype was sampled from a human donor in good health (CMV status not recorded). Some clones in this sample may be carry-over from other donors' samples. The CDR3 loop reads CASSLKRTGASDTQYF. In DNA form, the CDR3 reads TGTGCCAGCAGCTTAAAGAGGACAGGCGCCTCAGATACGCAGTATTTT.